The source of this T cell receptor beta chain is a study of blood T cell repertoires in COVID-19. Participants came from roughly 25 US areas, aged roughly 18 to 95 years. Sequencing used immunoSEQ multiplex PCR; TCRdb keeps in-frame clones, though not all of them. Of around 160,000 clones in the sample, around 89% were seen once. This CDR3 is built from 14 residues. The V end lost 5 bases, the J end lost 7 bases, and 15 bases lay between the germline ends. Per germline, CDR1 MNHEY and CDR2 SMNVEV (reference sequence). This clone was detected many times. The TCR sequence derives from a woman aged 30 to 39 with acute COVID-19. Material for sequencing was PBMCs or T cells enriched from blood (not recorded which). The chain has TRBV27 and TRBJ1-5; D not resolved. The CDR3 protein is CASSQDSPHQPQHF. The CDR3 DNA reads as TGTGCCAGCAGTCAAGACTCACCCCACCAGCCCCAGCATTTT.